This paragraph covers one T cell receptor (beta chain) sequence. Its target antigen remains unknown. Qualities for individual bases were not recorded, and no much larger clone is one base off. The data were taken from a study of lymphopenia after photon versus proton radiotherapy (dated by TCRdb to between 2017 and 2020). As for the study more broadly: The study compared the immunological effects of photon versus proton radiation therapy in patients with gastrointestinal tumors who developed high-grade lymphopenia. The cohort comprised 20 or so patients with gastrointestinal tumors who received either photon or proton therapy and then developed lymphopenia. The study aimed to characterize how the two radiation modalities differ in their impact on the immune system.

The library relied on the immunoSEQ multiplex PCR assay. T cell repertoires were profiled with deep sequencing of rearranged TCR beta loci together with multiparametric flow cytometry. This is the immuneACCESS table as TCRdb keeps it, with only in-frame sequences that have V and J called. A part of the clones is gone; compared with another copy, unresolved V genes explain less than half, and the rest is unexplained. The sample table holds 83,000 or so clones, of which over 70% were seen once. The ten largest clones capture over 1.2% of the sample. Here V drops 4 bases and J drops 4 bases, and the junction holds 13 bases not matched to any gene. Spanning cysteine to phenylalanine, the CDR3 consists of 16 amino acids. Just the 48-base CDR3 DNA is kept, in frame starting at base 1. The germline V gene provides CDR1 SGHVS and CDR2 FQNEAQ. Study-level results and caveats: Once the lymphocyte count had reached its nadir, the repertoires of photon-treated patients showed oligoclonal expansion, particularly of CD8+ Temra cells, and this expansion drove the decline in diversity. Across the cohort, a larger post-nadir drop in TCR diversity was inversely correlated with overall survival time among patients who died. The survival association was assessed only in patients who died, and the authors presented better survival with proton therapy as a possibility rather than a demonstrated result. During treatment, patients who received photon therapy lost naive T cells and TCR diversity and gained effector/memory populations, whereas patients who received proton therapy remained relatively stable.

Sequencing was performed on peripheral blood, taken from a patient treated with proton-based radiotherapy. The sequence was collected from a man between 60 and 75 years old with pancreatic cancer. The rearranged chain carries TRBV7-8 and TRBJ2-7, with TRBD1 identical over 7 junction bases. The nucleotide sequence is TGTGCCAGCAGCTCGTCCCGGGACAGCTTTGAGTACGAGCAGTACTTC. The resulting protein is CASSSSRDSFEYEQYF.